The rows below give T cell receptor beta chains drawn from one sample of a study of cytomegalovirus exposure and HLA in healthy donors. Here immunoSEQ multiplex PCR was the method, and the copy in TCRdb shows in-frame clones only, minus some. This repertoire shows some 40,000 clones, roughly 91% found once; its top ten account for around 3.4%. The material sequenced was PBMCs. Every receptor here comes from a man younger than 30 in good health and CMV-seronegative. Both conserved end residues are part of each CDR3. A D gene is named only where the DNA matches it firmly. Clone size is given for some rows only: seen once, a few or many times, or a class if the clone is expanded.

clone size | J gene | D gene | V gene | CDR3 protein | CDR3 DNA
NA | TRBJ2-5 | TRBD1 | TRBV28 | CASRRRTGPQETQYF | TGTGCCAGCAGAAGAAGGACAGGACCCCAAGAGACCCAGTACTTC
NA | TRBJ2-1 | TRBD2 | TRBV5-6 | CASSPLAGSYNEQFF | TGTGCCAGCAGCCCCCTAGCGGGATCCTACAATGAGCAGTTCTTC
NA | TRBJ2-1 | TRBD2 | TRBV11-2 | CASSLASSGSYNEQFF | TGTGCCAGCAGCTTAGCGTCTAGCGGTTCCTACAATGAGCAGTTCTTC
NA | TRBJ2-2 | NA | TRBV29-1 | CSVGSGPTGELFF | TGCAGCGTTGGTAGCGGCCCAACCGGGGAGCTGTTTTTT
NA | TRBJ1-5 | TRBD1 | TRBV5-3 | CARSSDRGIHQPQHF | TGTGCCAGAAGTTCGGACAGGGGGATTCATCAGCCCCAGCATTTT
NA | TRBJ1-2 | NA | TRBV5-6 | CASSLVNMRPRGYTF | TGTGCCAGCAGCTTGGTTAATATGAGGCCTCGGGGCTACACCTTC
NA | TRBJ2-7 | TRBD1 | TRBV28 | CASSLFRQGNYEQYF | TGTGCCAGCAGTTTATTTCGACAGGGGAACTACGAGCAGTACTTC
NA | TRBJ1-4 | TRBD1 | TRBV6-6 | CASRGQGAFNEKLFF | TGTGCCAGCAGAGGACAGGGGGCGTTTAATGAAAAACTGTTTTTT
once | TRBJ2-7 | TRBD2 | TRBV5-1 | CASSLAGGAYEQYF | TGCGCCAGCAGTCTAGCGGGAGGGGCCTACGAGCAGTACTTC
NA | TRBJ1-1 | NA | TRBV2 | CASSEGSGRAFF | TGTGCCAGCAGTGAAGGGTCAGGGAGGGCTTTCTTT
NA | TRBJ2-7 | NA | TRBV5-1 | CASSSQGYEQYF | TGCGCCAGCAGCTCGCAGGGCTACGAGCAGTACTTC
NA | TRBJ1-5 | NA | TRBV6-5 | CASSYSSRANQPQHF | TGTGCCAGCAGTTACTCGAGCAGGGCCAATCAGCCCCAGCATTTT
once | TRBJ1-6 | TRBD1 | TRBV5-1 | CASSPGQGGSPLHF | TGCGCCAGCAGCCCGGGACAGGGGGGGTCACCCCTCCACTTT
NA | TRBJ1-2 | TRBD1 | TRBV11-1 | CASSPQGWTYGYTF | TGTGCCAGCAGCCCACAGGGGTGGACCTATGGCTACACCTTC
NA | TRBJ1-4 | TRBD1 | TRBV13 | CASRLTGVGEKLFF | TGTGCCAGCAGACTAACAGGGGTGGGTGAAAAACTGTTTTTT
NA | TRBJ2-5 | NA | TRBV6-1 | CASSVLSQETQYF | TGTGCCAGCAGTGTTCTCAGCCAAGAGACCCAGTACTTC
few | TRBJ2-5 | TRBD2 | TRBV6-1 | CASSEEAGGIETQYF | TGTGCCAGCAGTGAAGAAGCGGGGGGGATTGAGACCCAGTACTTC
NA | TRBJ2-7 | NA | TRBV7-2 | CASSFAGSHYEQYF | TGTGCCAGCAGCTTTGCCGGTTCCCACTACGAGCAGTACTTC
NA | TRBJ1-2 | TRBD1 | TRBV27 | CASSLTTGGMSRGYTF | TGTGCCAGCAGTTTGACAACAGGGGGTATGTCGAGAGGCTACACCTTC
NA | TRBJ2-7 | NA | TRBV27 | CASSPWRVTSYEQYF | TGTGCCAGCAGTCCCTGGAGGGTGACGTCCTACGAGCAGTACTTC
NA | TRBJ2-7 | TRBD1 | TRBV6-1 | CASSEGDSSYEQYF | TGTGCCAGCAGTGAAGGGGACAGCTCCTACGAGCAGTACTTC
NA | TRBJ2-7 | NA | TRBV5-1 | CASSLAPTESYEQYF | TGCGCCAGCAGCTTGGCCCCGACAGAATCCTACGAGCAGTACTTC